What follows describes a single T cell receptor (beta chain). Its specific antigen is unknown. Nothing much larger sits one base from this clone, and base qualities are not available. This specimen comes from a study of T cell therapy after organ transplantation (dated by TCRdb to between 2018 and 2021). Regarding the study in general: The therapy products consisted of autologous CMV-specific T cells grown in vitro for roughly two weeks using a peptide pool of 30 HLA class I and II CMV epitopes. Patients were given up to 6 doses of T cells at 2-week intervals and were followed for around 7 months after finishing therapy. Of the approximately 10 patients, eight were classified as clinical responders and two as nonresponders. The median number of CMV-specific T cells given to patients was 1.92 x 10^8, delivered over 2 to 6 intravenous infusions. Blood samples for the short-term post-therapy time point were collected 4 to 8 weeks after therapy was completed. The study was a follow-up TRBV repertoire analysis of an open-label phase I trial of autologous CMV-specific adoptive T cell therapy in solid-organ transplant recipients. Only about 85% of the 10 patients had long-term post-therapy samples available. Study-wide findings and limitations: Both transferred clonotypes and endogenous clonotypes not detected in the therapy products appeared to be included in post-therapy reconstitution. Marked pretherapy clonal expansions with minimal repertoire change after therapy were observed in nonresponders. The small number of expansions detected in nonresponders may be due to reduced sample coverage caused by poor CD8+ T cell yield. Assessment of confounders such as concurrent antirejection and antiviral medications was prevented by the small cohort. Fold change in CD8 clonality after therapy was inversely correlated with pretherapy clonality, suggesting that less biased repertoires were more receptive to remodeling.

TRB CDR3 regions were amplified from genomic DNA with the immunoSEQ two-step, bias-controlled multiplex PCR assay. An Illumina NextSeq 500 was used to sequence the CDR3 libraries. Under the source paper's analysis protocol: The immunoSEQ Analyzer platform was used for initial alignment and bioinformatics, including bias normalization against synthetic CDR3 analogs. V, D and J genes were annotated according to IMGT database definitions. Further TRBV analyses used VDJtools version 1.1.10 and the R package tcR version 2.2.1.11 with default settings. GLIPH analysis was done using default settings in version 1.0. To test for significant clonotype frequency changes in CDR3 sequences with at least 5 reads, a 2-sided binomial test with Benjamini-Hochberg correction (alpha = 0.01) was used. What TCRdb holds here is the immuneACCESS table cut down to in-frame rearrangements. Part of the clones is not present; checked against another copy, under half of the missing clones reflect an unresolved V gene, and the others are unexplained. From that table come the V and J calls and clone size; the DNA was used to work out D and trimming. The table for this sample lists roughly 3,200 clones; around 81% of them were counted only once. Around 47% of the sample goes to the ten largest clones.

According to the study, the label for this sample's time point signals: 4-8 weeks after completion of therapy. The patients had received solid-organ transplants and had cytomegalovirus that was drug-resistant/recurrent. Some 10 of the trial participants were picked for repertoire analysis depending on whether post-therapy peripheral blood mononuclear cells were available. Viable CD3+CD8+CD4- lymphocytes were isolated from PBMCs by sorting on a BD FACSAria III. The Qiagen DNeasy Kit was used to extract genomic DNA from the sorted cells. The CDR3 runs 16 residues from the cysteine to the phenylalanine. Left in the record is the CDR3 DNA by itself, 48 bases read in frame from the first base. V is reduced by 0 bases and J by 4 bases, leaving a spacing of 16 bases between them. The CDR1 and CDR2 encoded by the germline V gene are MNHEY and SVGAGI.

The V and J segments used are TRBV6-5 and TRBJ2-7; a tentative D match to TRBD2 spans 7 bases. The sequencing here drew on CD8+ T cells from blood, taken after autologous CMV-specific T cell therapy. The clonotype was recovered from a human patient who had received a solid organ transplant and had CMV disease. Some T cells may originate with the graft donor following a transplant. The CDR3 here reads CASSYSSPGEGYEQYF. The sequenced DNA: TGTGCCAGCAGTTACTCCTCCCCAGGGGAGGGGTACGAGCAGTACTTC.